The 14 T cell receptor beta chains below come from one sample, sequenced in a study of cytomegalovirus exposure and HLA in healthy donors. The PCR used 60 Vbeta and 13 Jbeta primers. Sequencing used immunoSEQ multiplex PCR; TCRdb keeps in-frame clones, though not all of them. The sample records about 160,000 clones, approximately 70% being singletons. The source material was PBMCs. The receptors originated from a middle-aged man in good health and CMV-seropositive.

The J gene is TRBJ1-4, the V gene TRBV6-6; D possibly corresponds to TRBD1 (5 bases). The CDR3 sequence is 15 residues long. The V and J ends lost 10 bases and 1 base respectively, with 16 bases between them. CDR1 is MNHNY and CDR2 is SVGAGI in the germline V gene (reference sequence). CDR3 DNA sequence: TGTGCCACACGTCTGGGGCTTGGAACTAATGAAAAACTGTTTTTT. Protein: CATRLGLGTNEKLFF.

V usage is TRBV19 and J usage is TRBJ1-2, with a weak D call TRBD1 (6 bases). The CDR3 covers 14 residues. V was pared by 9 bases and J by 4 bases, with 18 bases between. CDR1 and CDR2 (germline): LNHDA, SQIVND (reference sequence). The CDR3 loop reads CASQTPGGGYGYTF. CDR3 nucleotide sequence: TGTGCCAGCCAAACCCCGGGGGGCGGCTATGGCTACACCTTC.

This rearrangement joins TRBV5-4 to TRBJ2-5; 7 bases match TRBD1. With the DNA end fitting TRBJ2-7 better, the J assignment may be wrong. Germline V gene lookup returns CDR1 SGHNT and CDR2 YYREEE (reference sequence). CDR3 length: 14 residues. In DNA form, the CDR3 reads TGTGCCAGCAGCTCGAGGGACAGTTCGTACGAGCAGTACTTC. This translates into CASSSRDSSYEQYF.

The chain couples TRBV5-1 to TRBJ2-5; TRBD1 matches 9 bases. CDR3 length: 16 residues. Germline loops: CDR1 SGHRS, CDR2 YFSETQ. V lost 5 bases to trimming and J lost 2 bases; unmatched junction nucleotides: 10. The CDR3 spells CASRHITGGSQETQYF. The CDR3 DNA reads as TGCGCCAGCAGACATATTACAGGGGGCAGTCAAGAGACCCAGTACTTC. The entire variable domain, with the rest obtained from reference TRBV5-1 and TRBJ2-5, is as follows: KAGVTQTPRYLIKTRGQQVTLSCSPISGHRSVSWYQQTPGQGLQFLFEYFSETQRNKGNFPGRFSGRQFSNSRSEMNVSTLELGDSALYLCASRHITGGSQETQYFGPGTRLLVL.

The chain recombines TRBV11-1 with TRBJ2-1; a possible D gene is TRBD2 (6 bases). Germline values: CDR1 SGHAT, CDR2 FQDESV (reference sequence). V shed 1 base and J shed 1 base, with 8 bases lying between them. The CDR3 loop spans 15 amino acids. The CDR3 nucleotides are TGTGCCAGCAGCTTAGGAAGCGGGTCCTACAATGAGCAGTTCTTC. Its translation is CASSLGSGSYNEQFF.

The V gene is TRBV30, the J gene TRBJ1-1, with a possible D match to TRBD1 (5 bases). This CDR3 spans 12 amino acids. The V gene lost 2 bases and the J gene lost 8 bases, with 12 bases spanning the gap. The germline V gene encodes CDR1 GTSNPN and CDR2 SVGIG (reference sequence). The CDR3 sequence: CAWSSAGPEAFF. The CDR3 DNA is TGTGCCTGGAGTTCCGCGGGGCCCGAAGCTTTCTTT.

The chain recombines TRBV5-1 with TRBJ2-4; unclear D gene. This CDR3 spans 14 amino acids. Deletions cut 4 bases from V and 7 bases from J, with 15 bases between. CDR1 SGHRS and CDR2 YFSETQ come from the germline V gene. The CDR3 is CASSLSGQTNIQYF. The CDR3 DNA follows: TGCGCCAGCAGCCTGTCCGGCCAGACTAACATTCAGTACTTC. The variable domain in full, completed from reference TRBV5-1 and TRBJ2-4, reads KAGVTQTPRYLIKTRGQQVTLSCSPISGHRSVSWYQQTPGQGLQFLFEYFSETQRNKGNFPGRFSGRQFSNSRSEMNVSTLELGDSALYLCASSLSGQTNIQYFGAGTRLSVL.

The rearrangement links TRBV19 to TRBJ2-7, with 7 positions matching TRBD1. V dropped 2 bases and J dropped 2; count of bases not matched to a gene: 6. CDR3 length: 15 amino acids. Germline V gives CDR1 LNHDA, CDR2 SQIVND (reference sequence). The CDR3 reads CASSIPGQLTYEQYF. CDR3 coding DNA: TGTGCCAGTAGTATACCGGGACAGCTAACCTACGAGCAGTACTTC.

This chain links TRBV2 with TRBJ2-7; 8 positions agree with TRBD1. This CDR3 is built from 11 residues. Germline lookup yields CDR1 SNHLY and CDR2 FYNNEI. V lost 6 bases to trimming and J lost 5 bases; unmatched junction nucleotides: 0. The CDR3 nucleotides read TGTGCCAGCAGGACAGGGGACGAGCAGTACTTC. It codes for CASRTGDEQYF.

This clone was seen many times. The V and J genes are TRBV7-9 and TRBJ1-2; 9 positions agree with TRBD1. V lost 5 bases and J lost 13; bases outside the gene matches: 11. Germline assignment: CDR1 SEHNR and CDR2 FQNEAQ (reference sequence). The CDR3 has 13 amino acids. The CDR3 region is CASSQSPGTGCTF. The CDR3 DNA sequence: TGTGCCAGCAGCCAAAGTCCCGGGACAGGGTGCACCTTC.

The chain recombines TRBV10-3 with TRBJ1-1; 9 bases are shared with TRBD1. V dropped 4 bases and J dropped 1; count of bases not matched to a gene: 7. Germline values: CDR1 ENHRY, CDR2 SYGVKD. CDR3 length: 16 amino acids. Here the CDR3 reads CAISGKPGQGNTEAFF. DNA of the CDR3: TGTGCCATCAGTGGTAAACCGGGACAGGGGAACACTGAAGCTTTCTTT.

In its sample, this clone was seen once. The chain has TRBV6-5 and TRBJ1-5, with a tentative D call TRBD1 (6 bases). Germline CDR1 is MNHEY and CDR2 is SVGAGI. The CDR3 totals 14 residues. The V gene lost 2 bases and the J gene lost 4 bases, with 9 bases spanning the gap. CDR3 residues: CASSYQQGNQPQHF. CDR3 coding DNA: TGTGCCAGCAGTTACCAACAGGGAAATCAGCCCCAGCATTTT.

The CDR3 protein is CAWSGGGGAPGELFF. In DNA, the CDR3 is TGTGCCTGGAGTGGGGGAGGGGGGGCACCCGGGGAGCTGTTTTTT. This chain links TRBV30 with TRBJ2-2; a possible D gene is TRBD2 (7 bases). CDR3 length: 15 amino acids. The V end lost 1 base, the J end lost 6 bases, and 15 bases lay between the germline ends. The germline CDR1 and CDR2 sequences are GTSNPN and SVGIG (reference sequence). Full variable domain (missing parts from reference TRBV30 and TRBJ2-2): SQTIHQWPATLVQPVGSPLSLECTVEGTSNPNLYWYRQAAGRGLQLLFYSVGIGQISSEVPQNLSASRPQDRQFILSSKKLLLSDSGFYLCAWSGGGGAPGELFFGEGSRLTVL.

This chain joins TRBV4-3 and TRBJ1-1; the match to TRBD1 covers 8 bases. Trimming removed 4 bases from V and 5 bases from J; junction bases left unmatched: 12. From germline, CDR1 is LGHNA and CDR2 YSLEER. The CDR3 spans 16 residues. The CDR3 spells CASSLQTGVVGTEAFF. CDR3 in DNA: TGCGCCAGCAGCCTACAGACAGGGGTGGTTGGGACTGAAGCTTTCTTT.